This TCR beta chain was obtained from a study of T cell changes during pregnancy in multiple sclerosis. Libraries were prepared by immunoSEQ multiplex PCR; TCRdb keeps only in-frame clonotypes and omits some of them. The table lists roughly 40,000 clones, approximately 90% of them singletons. The clonotype was recovered from a female donor with multiple sclerosis, enrolled in a pregnancy study. The input for sequencing was CD4+ T cells from peripheral blood mononuclear cells, taken in the first trimester of pregnancy.

CDR3 residues: CASSSGTGGLYEQYF. In DNA, the CDR3 is TGCGCCAGCAGCTCCGGGACAGGGGGCCTCTACGAGCAGTACTTC. The chain is built from TRBV5-1 and TRBJ2-7, with 12 positions matching TRBD1. Germline CDR1 SGHRS, CDR2 YFSETQ. This CDR3 is 15 amino acids long. V lost 3 bases to trimming and J lost 3 bases; unmatched junction nucleotides: 4.